This T cell receptor (beta chain) was obtained from a study of blood T cell repertoires in COVID-19. Seattle patients were enrolled during active infection and followed longitudinally. The germline CDR1 and CDR2 sequences are MGHRA and YSYEKL. This CDR3 is built from 14 residues. V lost 4 bases to trimming and J lost 6 bases; unmatched junction nucleotides: 5. Profiling relied on immunoSEQ multiplex PCR, and the TCRdb table lists in-frame clones only, not all of them. The sample has 250,000 or so clones, approximately 90% seen once; the top ten hold approximately 6%. V and J are TRBV4-1 and TRBJ1-2, with 10 bases lining up with TRBD1. The clonotype originates from a woman aged 30 to 39 with COVID-19, enrolled during active disease. The sequenced material came from peripheral blood. In DNA form, the CDR3 reads TGCGCCAGCAGCCGCCCGGGACAGGGGAATGGCTACACCTTC. The encoded protein is CASSRPGQGNGYTF.